These 26 T cell receptor beta chains were sequenced from one sample in a study of T-cell reconstitution after alpha-beta-depleted transplantation in children. Preparation of the TCRbeta library used unique molecular identifiers. MiXCR was run by TCRdb on the PCR reads, yielding one entry per CDR3 protein. Of 210,000 or so distinct CDR3 sequences in the sample, roughly 9% were seen once. Sequences were derived from PBMCs from the stem cell graft donor, sampled from the stem cell graft. The receptors were gathered from a human donor who donated a stem cell graft to a child with acute lymphoblastic leukemia.

The chain uses TRBV6-1 and TRBJ2-2; D is perhaps TRBD1 or TRBD2 (5 bases each). The CDR3 totals 15 residues. Per the germline V gene, CDR1 is MNHNS and CDR2 is SASEGT. The V gene lost 5 bases and the J gene lost 6 bases, with 16 bases spanning the gap. Here the CDR3 DNA reads TGTGCCAGCAGTCAGAGGGGCGGGCGGTCCGGGGAGCTGTTTTTT. Translation: CASSQRGGRSGELFF.

This clonotype was seen only a few times. The chain uses TRBV20-1 and TRBJ1-1; D is unresolved. Between the trimmed V and J ends, which lost 5 bases and 7 bases, there was a span of 20 bases. The CDR3 consists of 14 residues. Germline V gene lookup returns CDR1 DFQATT and CDR2 SNEGSKA (reference sequence). The CDR3 reads CSAPPTLPSSEAFF. The CDR3 bases are TGCAGTGCTCCTCCGACACTCCCTTCTAGTGAAGCTTTCTTT.

The rearrangement joins TRBV19 to TRBJ2-2; no firm D call. Trimming removed 5 bases from V and 3 bases from J, with 13 bases in between. This CDR3 contains 15 residues. Germline loops: CDR1 LNHDA, CDR2 SQIVND (reference sequence). The CDR3 protein is CASSPPLRYTGELFF. The CDR3 nucleotides are TGTGCCAGTAGTCCCCCCCTTCGATACACCGGGGAGCTGTTTTTT.

The CDR3, as DNA: TGTGCCTGGAATATGAACTCGGGCGAAGCTTTCTTT. Protein: CAWNMNSGEAFF. This chain links TRBV30 with TRBJ1-1, with unresolved D. The germline V gene has CDR1 GTSNPN and CDR2 SVGIG (reference sequence). This CDR3 is 12 amino acids long. V shed 4 bases and J shed 8 bases, with 14 bases lying between them.

This clonotype occurred many times. The chain is built from TRBV25-1 and TRBJ1-1; TRBD1 matches 7 bases. This CDR3 is built from 15 residues. CDR1 and CDR2 (germline): MGHDK, SYGVNS. V shed 4 bases and J 1 base; nucleotides not matched to a gene: 6. The CDR3 DNA reads TGTGCCAGCAGTGGCACGGGACAGAAGAACACTGAAGCTTTCTTT. Its translation: CASSGTGQKNTEAFF.

This chain joins TRBV5-6 and TRBJ1-4; 8 positions agree with TRBD1. Germline V gene data show CDR1 as SGHDT and CDR2 as YYEEEE. The CDR3 extends over 15 amino acids. Trimming cost V 3 bases and J 7 bases; bases outside gene matches: 8. The CDR3 nucleotides read TGTGCCAGCAGCTCATATCAGGGGGCAGGTGAAAAACTGTTTTTT. This sequence encodes CASSSYQGAGEKLFF.

This clonotype was picked up many times. The chain recombines TRBV6-5 with TRBJ1-3, with D unresolved. From germline, CDR1 is MNHEY and CDR2 SVGAGI. CDR3 length: 14 amino acids. The V and J ends lost 8 bases and 1 base respectively, with 12 bases between them. Here the CDR3 DNA reads TGTGCCAGCCTTGTCCCGGGTTCTGGAAACACCATATATTTT. Translated, it gives CASLVPGSGNTIYF.

This clonotype was seen at least ten times. The chain joins TRBV3-1 to TRBJ1-5, with D perhaps TRBD1 (6 bases). Trimming cost V 1 base and J 6 bases, with 10 bases left between them. The germline V gene encodes CDR1 LGHDT and CDR2 YNNKEL (reference sequence). The CDR3 has 14 amino acids. This CDR3 reads CASSQGQGSQPQHF. The CDR3 DNA follows: TGTGCCAGCAGCCAAGGCCAGGGGTCTCAGCCCCAGCATTTT. The full variable domain, with the rest looked up from reference TRBV3-1 and TRBJ1-5, is DTAVSQTPKYLVTQMGNDKSIKCEQNLGHDTMYWYKQDSKKFLKIMFSYNNKELIINETVPNRFSPKSPDKAHLNLHINSLELGDSAVYFCASSQGQGSQPQHFGDGTRLSIL.

This clonotype was seen only a few times. The gene calls are TRBV4-2 and TRBJ2-2; perhaps TRBD1 as D (6 bases). With 6 bases removed from V and 1 base from J, the gap between germline ends came to 9 bases. CDR1 LGHNA and CDR2 YNFKEQ come from the germline V gene. The CDR3 has 14 amino acids. The chain's CDR3 is CASREQGNTGELFF. The DNA of the CDR3 is TGTGCCAGCAGGGAACAGGGGAACACCGGGGAGCTGTTTTTT.

This sequence joins TRBV3-1 and TRBJ2-7; D unclear. Trimming pared 2 bases from V and 2 bases from J, leaving 16 bases between. Germline CDR1 and CDR2: LGHDT and YNNKEL (reference sequence). The CDR3 has 16 residues. This chain's CDR3 is CASSQRRATPAYEQYF. The CDR3 DNA follows: TGTGCCAGCAGCCAACGTCGCGCTACCCCCGCCTACGAGCAGTACTTC.

This clonotype was seen ten or more times. The chain links TRBV5-1 to TRBJ2-1; D unresolved. Trimming took off 6 bases at V and 5 bases at J, with 18 bases between the two ends. Germline assignment: CDR1 SGHRS and CDR2 YFSETQ. The CDR3 sequence is 15 residues long. The CDR3 DNA follows: TGCGCCAGCACCTCGGGCACACGCTTCGACAATGAGCAGTTCTTC. Its protein product is CASTSGTRFDNEQFF.

This clonotype was observed at least ten times. The chain recombines TRBV20-1 with TRBJ1-5, with D uncertain. V lost 0 bases and J lost 0, with 15 bases in between. This CDR3 region has 17 residues. Germline V lookup: CDR1 DFQATT, CDR2 SNEGSKA (reference sequence). The CDR3 DNA sequence: TGCAGTGCTAGAGATGACCGGGTCAGTCTTAGCAATCAGCCCCAGCATTTT. Translated: CSARDDRVSLSNQPQHF.

The V call is TRBV5-1, the J call TRBJ1-2, with 7 bases identical to TRBD1. CDR1 and CDR2 (germline): SGHRS, YFSETQ. There are 16 residues in the CDR3. V was clipped by 6 bases and J by 4 bases; unmatched bases: 15. CDR3 region: CASTSTGWTGTYGYTF. CDR3 nucleotide sequence: TGCGCCAGCACCTCCACCGGTTGGACAGGAACCTATGGCTACACCTTC.

The chain is built from TRBV7-8 and TRBJ1-2, with a weak D call TRBD1 (6 bases). Germline V lookup: CDR1 SGHVS, CDR2 FQNEAQ. V gave up 5 bases and J gave up 4 bases, with 11 bases separating them. This CDR3 comprises 13 residues. The CDR3: CASSRGQGYGYTF. CDR3 coding DNA: TGTGCCAGCAGCCGGGGACAAGGCTATGGCTACACCTTC.

The J gene is TRBJ1-5, the V gene TRBV18; no definite D call. V lost 2 bases and J 0 bases, leaving 14 bases between the germline ends. Germline CDR1 reads KGHSH; CDR2 reads LQKENI. This CDR3 comprises 17 residues. The DNA of the CDR3 is TGTGCCAGCTCACCAGGGGTTCCCATTCTTAGCAATCAGCCCCAGCATTTT. Translated: CASSPGVPILSNQPQHF.

This clonotype was observed a handful of times. This chain uses TRBV5-1 with TRBJ1-5, with D tentatively TRBD1 (5 bases). CDR1 is SGHRS, CDR2 YFSETQ, per germline. Trimming took off 5 bases at V and 2 bases at J, with 14 bases between the two ends. The CDR3 loop spans 15 amino acids. CDR3 loop: CASRGGEVGNQPQHF. The CDR3 DNA follows: TGCGCCAGCAGGGGGGGAGAAGTCGGCAATCAGCCCCAGCATTTT.

The CDR3 coding sequence is TGTGCCAGCTCACCACTACTAGCTGCGAGCACAGATACGCAGTATTTT. Protein product: CASSPLLAASTDTQYF. V usage is TRBV18 and J usage is TRBJ2-3; TRBD2 might be the D (6 bases). The germline V and J ends were trimmed by 1 base and 0 bases, with 11 bases remaining between them. The length of the CDR3 is 16 residues. CDR1 is KGHSH and CDR2 is LQKENI in the germline V gene.

The V and J genes are TRBV11-2 and TRBJ1-1, with D possibly being TRBD1 (5 bases). CDR1 is SGHAT, CDR2 FQNNGV, per germline. This CDR3 contains 15 residues. Trimming took 1 base from V and 4 from J, leaving 13 bases between them. The CDR3 reads CASSLVGRISTEAFF. CDR3 nucleotide sequence: TGTGCCAGCAGCTTAGTGGGACGTATTAGCACTGAAGCTTTCTTT.

The V call is TRBV6-2 or TRBV6-3, the J call TRBJ2-3; D unresolved. The germline CDR1 and CDR2 sequences are MNHEY and SVGEGT. This CDR3 region has 15 residues. Trimming removed 4 bases at V and 2 bases at J, with 13 bases between. The CDR3 coding sequence is TGTGCCAGCAGTTTCAAAGACGGCTACACAGATACGCAGTATTTT. Protein sequence: CASSFKDGYTDTQYF.

This rearrangement joins TRBV21-1 to TRBJ2-3; the table gives TRBD2 as D, unverified against the DNA. TRBV21-1 is labeled a pseudogene. This CDR3 has 16 residues. The CDR3 reads CASSKLSGEGIDTQYF. The CDR3 region has the DNA TGTGCCAGCAGCAAACTTAGCGGGGAGGGAATAGATACGCAGTATTTT.

V is TRBV5-1 and J is TRBJ2-1; 10 bases are a match to TRBD2. Per germline, CDR1 SGHRS and CDR2 YFSETQ. The V and J ends lost 2 bases and 4 bases, in that order; junction bases with no gene match: 3. The CDR3 runs 15 residues. CDR3 amino acids: CASSFTSGVYNEQFF. In nucleotides, the CDR3 is TGCGCCAGCAGCTTTACTAGCGGGGTATACAATGAGCAGTTCTTC.

The DNA of the CDR3 is TGTGCCAGCAGCGTTCGAGGCGGAAGCGGGGGGCCCCACACAGATACGCAGTATTTT. Translation: CASSVRGGSGGPHTDTQYF. V is TRBV9 and J is TRBJ2-3; TRBD2 agrees at 9 bases. CDR1 SGDLS and CDR2 YYNGEE come from the germline V gene. The CDR3 has 19 amino acids. V lost 2 bases and J lost 2; bases outside the gene matches: 15.

This clonotype came up a few times. The rearrangement uses TRBV5-1 and TRBJ1-1; D is unresolved. Germline V gene lookup returns CDR1 SGHRS and CDR2 YFSETQ. Trimming took 0 bases from V and 4 from J, leaving 16 bases between them. The CDR3 sequence is 16 residues long. CDR3 residues: CASSLALRLEGTEAFF. The CDR3 coding sequence is TGCGCCAGCAGCTTGGCCTTAAGGCTTGAGGGCACTGAAGCTTTCTTT.

This clonotype showed up just a few times. V is TRBV6-5 and J is TRBJ1-2, with 8 bases matching TRBD1. The CDR3 spans 14 residues. CDR1 is MNHEY, CDR2 SVGAGI, per germline. The J segment lost 3 bases and the V segment lost 2 bases, leaving 2 bases of the junction unmatched. CDR3 coding DNA: TGTGCCAGCAGTTACCAGACAGGGGACTATGGCTACACCTTC. Translating gives CASSYQTGDYGYTF.

This clonotype occurred a few times. The V call is TRBV7-2, the J call TRBJ2-5, with 7 bases aligning to TRBD2. V dropped 2 bases and J dropped 2; count of bases not matched to a gene: 11. The CDR3 is 17 residues long. The germline CDR1 and CDR2 sequences are SGHTA and FQGNSA. The CDR3 loop is CASSLRLGPGLQETQYF. CDR3 nucleotides: TGTGCCAGCAGCTTACGTTTAGGCCCGGGACTACAAGAGACCCAGTACTTC.

The gene calls are TRBV3-1 and TRBJ2-1; D not resolved. V gave up 0 bases and J gave up 4 bases, with 10 bases separating them. This CDR3 is 15 amino acids long. CDR1 is LGHDT, CDR2 YNNKEL, per germline (reference sequence). CDR3 sequence: CASSQDRQPYNEQFF. The CDR3, as DNA: TGTGCCAGCAGCCAAGATCGGCAGCCGTACAATGAGCAGTTCTTC.